This TCR beta chain was sequenced during a study of blood T cell repertoires in COVID-19. Study as a whole: Some COVID-19 samples were acute and others convalescent; all came from the United States, Italy and Spain.

In the original processing: Amplification with reference gene primers provided the estimates of nucleated cell counts. The repertoire was sequenced with immunoSEQ multiplex PCR; TCRdb's copy has only in-frame clones and lacks some. V, J and clone size were drawn from that table, and D and trimming were deduced from the DNA. The data hold roughly 570,000 clones, with approximately 88% observed a single time. CDR1 and CDR2 from the germline V gene are SNHLY and FYNNEI. V gave up 6 bases and J gave up 2 bases, with 7 bases separating them. The CDR3 length is 13 residues. The chain is built from TRBV2 and TRBJ2-2; D call uncertain. The source is a woman in her forties or fifties with COVID-19, enrolled during active disease. The sample comprised peripheral blood. CDR3 nucleotide sequence: TGTGCCAGCAGCACACTAAACACCGGGGAGCTGTTTTTT. Amino acid sequence: CASSTLNTGELFF.